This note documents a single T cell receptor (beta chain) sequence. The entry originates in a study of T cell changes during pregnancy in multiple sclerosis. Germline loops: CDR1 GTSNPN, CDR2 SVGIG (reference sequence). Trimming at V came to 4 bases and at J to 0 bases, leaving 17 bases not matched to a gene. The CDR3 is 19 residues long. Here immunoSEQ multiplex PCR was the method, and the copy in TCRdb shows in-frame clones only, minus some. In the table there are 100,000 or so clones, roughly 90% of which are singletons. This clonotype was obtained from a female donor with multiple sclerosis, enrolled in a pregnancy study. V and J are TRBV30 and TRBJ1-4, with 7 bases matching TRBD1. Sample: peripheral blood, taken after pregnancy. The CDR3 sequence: CAWMYRRQGLRATNEKLFF. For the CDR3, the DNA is TGTGCCTGGATGTACCGGCGACAGGGATTGAGGGCAACTAATGAAAAACTGTTTTTT.